The 9 T cell receptor beta chains given below trace back to one sample, sequenced in a study of radiation and T cells in renal cell carcinoma. Measured with immunoSEQ multiplex PCR; TCRdb has only the in-frame clones, and not every one. This sample has approximately 43,000 clones; roughly 80% occur once, and the top ten carry roughly 30%. Indicated time point: blood 4 weeks post-SBRT, at nephrectomy. The treatment: 15 Gy SBRT to primary tumor, nephrectomy 4 weeks later. The sequences come from blood, collected from a patient whose treatment included radiotherapy and nephrectomy. Receptors were obtained from a woman aged 70-85 years with renal cell carcinoma.

This rearrangement joins TRBV19 to TRBJ2-1; perhaps TRBD2 as D (6 bases). This CDR3 has 15 residues. Germline CDR1 reads LNHDA; CDR2 reads SQIVND (reference sequence). The V and J ends lost 3 bases and 3 bases respectively, with 12 bases between them. This chain's CDR3 is CASSMIGSGYNEQFF. The CDR3 coding sequence is TGTGCCAGTAGTATGATTGGTAGCGGCTACAATGAGCAGTTCTTC.

This chain links TRBV4-2 with TRBJ1-4, with D possibly TRBD1 on 5 matching bases. The germline V and J ends were trimmed by 0 bases and 7 bases, with 15 bases remaining between them. This CDR3 has 16 residues. CDR1 and CDR2 from the germline V gene are LGHNA and YNFKEQ. The CDR3 loop reads CASSQDRTIGGEKLFF. The CDR3 DNA reads as TGTGCCAGCAGCCAAGACCGGACGATTGGGGGTGAAAAACTGTTTTTT.

The rearrangement joins TRBV6-1 to TRBJ2-2, with TRBD1 matching over 8 bases. The CDR3 covers 14 residues. With V trimmed by 7 bases and J by 6 bases, 7 bases remained unmatched. Germline CDR1 is MNHNS and CDR2 is SASEGT. DNA of the CDR3: TGTGCCAGCAAGGGAACAGGGGGAGCCGGGGAGCTGTTTTTT. It yields the protein CASKGTGGAGELFF.

This chain joins TRBV6-5 and TRBJ1-2; D possibly corresponds to TRBD1 (5 bases). CDR3 size: 14 residues. V lost 5 bases and J lost 5, with 15 bases in between. CDR1 MNHEY and CDR2 SVGAGI come from the germline V gene. CDR3 sequence reads: CASSIGVGGYGYTF. CDR3 nucleotide sequence: TGTGCCAGCAGTATAGGTGTCGGGGGGTATGGCTACACCTTC.

The CDR3 nucleotides are TGTGCCAGTAAAGGGGGGGCCGTTGATAACTATGGCTACACCTTC. This gives the protein CASKGGAVDNYGYTF. The chain couples TRBV19 to TRBJ1-2; a weak D match, TRBD1 (6 bases). The germline CDR1 and CDR2 sequences are LNHDA and SQIVND (reference sequence). The CDR3 has 15 residues. V lost 7 bases and J 1 base, leaving 16 bases between the germline ends.

The rearrangement uses TRBV4-3 and TRBJ2-7, with 9 bases lining up with TRBD1. The germline gives CDR1 LGHNA, CDR2 YSLEER. V shed 4 bases, J shed 6 bases, and the junction held 4 bases outside the gene matches. The CDR3 extends over 13 amino acids. CDR3: CASSLQDRGEQYF. DNA of the CDR3: TGCGCCAGCAGCCTACAGGACAGGGGCGAGCAGTACTTC.

The rearrangement uses TRBV25-1 and TRBJ2-5; D not certain. V lost 6 bases, J lost 1 base, and 12 bases lay in between. Per germline, CDR1 MGHDK and CDR2 SYGVNS. The CDR3 covers 14 residues. In DNA form, the CDR3 reads TGTGCCAGCAGCCCCCGAGACGGCCAAGAGACCCAGTACTTC. It codes for CASSPRDGQETQYF.

The rearrangement joins TRBV18 to TRBJ2-3; 7 bases match TRBD2. V lost 1 base, J lost 0 bases, and 7 bases stayed unmatched. The germline CDR1 and CDR2 sequences are KGHSH and LQKENI. There are 17 residues in the CDR3. The CDR3 DNA follows: TGTGCCAGCTCACCACGGGCGGGAGCAATTAGCACAGATACGCAGTATTTT. Its translation: CASSPRAGAISTDTQYF.

This chain links TRBV2 with TRBJ1-5; TRBD1 agrees at 7 bases. Per germline, CDR1 SNHLY and CDR2 FYNNEI. The J segment lost 4 bases and the V segment lost 1 base, leaving 7 bases of the junction unmatched. The CDR3 loop spans 16 amino acids. The CDR3 nucleotides read TGTGCCAGCAGTGAAGGAACAGGGGCTCGAAATCAGCCCCAGCATTTT. It specifies CASSEGTGARNQPQHF.